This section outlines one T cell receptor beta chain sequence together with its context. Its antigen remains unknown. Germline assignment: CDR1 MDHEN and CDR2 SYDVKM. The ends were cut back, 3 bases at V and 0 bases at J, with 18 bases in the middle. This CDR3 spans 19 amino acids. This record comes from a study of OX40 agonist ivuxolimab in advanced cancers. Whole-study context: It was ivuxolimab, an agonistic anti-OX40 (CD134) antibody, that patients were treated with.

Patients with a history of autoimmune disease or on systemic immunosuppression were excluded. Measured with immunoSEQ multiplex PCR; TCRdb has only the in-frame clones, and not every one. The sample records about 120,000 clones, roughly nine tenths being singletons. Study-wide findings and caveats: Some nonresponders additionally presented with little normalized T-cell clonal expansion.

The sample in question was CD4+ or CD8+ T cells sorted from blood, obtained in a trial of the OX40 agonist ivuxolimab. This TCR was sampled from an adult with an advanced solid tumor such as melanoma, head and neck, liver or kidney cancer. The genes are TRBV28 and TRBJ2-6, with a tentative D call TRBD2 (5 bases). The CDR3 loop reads CASSFRPRGMISGANVLTF. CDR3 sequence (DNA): TGTGCCAGCAGTTTCCGTCCACGGGGAATGATCTCTGGGGCCAACGTCCTGACTTTC.